These 25 T cell receptor beta chains share one sample of origin, sequenced in a study of Ad26.COV2.S vaccination and SARS-CoV-2 variants. Regarding treatment: about 20 received Ad26.COV2.S at low or high dose, single or two shots; several received placebo; per-sample allocation not given. Sample collection was performed on day 63 after the first vaccine or placebo injection. Generated by immunoSEQ multiplex PCR, the TCRdb table keeps only in-frame clones and is missing some. The sample includes approximately 400,000 clones, about four fifths of them seen just once. The material sequenced was peripheral blood, taken in a trial of Ad26.COV2.S vaccine versus placebo. The receptors were sampled from a person between 18 and 65 years old who received the Ad26.COV2.S COVID-19 vaccine or a placebo.

This clone was detected once. This chain uses TRBV6-4 with TRBJ2-7; no reliable D call. With 2 bases removed from V and 1 base from J, the gap between germline ends came to 12 bases. In germline, CDR1 is MRHNA, CDR2 SNTAGT. The CDR3 extends over 15 amino acids. The CDR3 loop is CASSDPDTFSYEQYF. DNA of the CDR3: TGTGCCAGCAGTGACCCTGACACTTTTTCCTACGAGCAGTACTTC.

V usage is TRBV6-5 and J usage is TRBJ2-3; D is possibly TRBD2 (6 bases). V was cut by 2 bases and J by 2 bases, with 11 bases left in between. The V gene's germline CDR1 is MNHEY and CDR2 SVGAGI. The CDR3 contains 15 residues. The CDR3 sequence is CASSYASDYTDTQYF. The CDR3 region has the DNA TGTGCCAGCAGTTACGCTAGCGACTACACAGATACGCAGTATTTT.

This clone has only one observation. This sequence joins TRBV9 and TRBJ2-7, with D perhaps given as TRBD1 or TRBD2 (5 bases each). Looked up from germline, CDR1 is SGDLS and CDR2 is YYNGEE. Deletions cut 0 bases from V and 1 base from J, with 8 bases between. This CDR3 is 14 amino acids long. This CDR3 is CASSVGDGSYEQYF. CDR3 DNA: TGTGCCAGCAGCGTAGGGGACGGATCCTACGAGCAGTACTTC.

The V call is TRBV6-5, the J call TRBJ2-1; the match to TRBD2 covers 13 bases. Germline CDR1 MNHEY, CDR2 SVGAGI. This CDR3 is built from 15 residues. Trimming took 6 bases from V and 2 from J; bases not matched to a gene: 1. CDR3: CASRLAGGAYNEQFF. The CDR3 bases are TGTGCCAGCAGACTAGCGGGGGGGGCCTACAATGAGCAGTTCTTC.

The J gene is TRBJ1-2, the V gene TRBV3-1 (or the pseudogene TRBV3-2); 7 bases fit TRBD1. The CDR3 loop spans 14 amino acids. From germline, CDR1 is LGHDT and CDR2 YNNKEL (reference sequence). V gave up 0 bases and J gave up 7 bases; unmatched junction bases: 5. The chain's CDR3 is CASSQEDREIGYTF. CDR3 coding DNA: TGTGCCAGCAGCCAAGAAGACAGGGAGATTGGCTACACCTTC.

V gene TRBV12-5 combines with J gene TRBJ1-1, with 7 bases lining up with TRBD1. The CDR3 extends over 17 amino acids. The germline gives CDR1 LGHNT, CDR2 FRNRAP. Trimming removed 8 bases from V and 1 base from J; junction bases left unmatched: 16. The CDR3 nucleotides are TGTGCTAGTCTTTATCGACGTGGCGGGACAGAGAACACTGAAGCTTTCTTT. Amino acid sequence: CASLYRRGGTENTEAFF.

The rearrangement uses TRBV12-3 or TRBV12-4 and TRBJ2-7, with D uncertain. Trimming left V 2 bases short and J 12 bases short, with 17 bases between. This CDR3 is 13 amino acids long. This CDR3 is CASSLRAVGLPYF. DNA of the CDR3: TGTGCCAGCAGTTTAAGGGCGGTAGGGTTACCGTACTTC.

The V call is TRBV7-2, the J call TRBJ2-2; 7 bases are a match to TRBD1. CDR1 is SGHTA, CDR2 FQGNSA, per germline. The CDR3 is 14 amino acids. V lost 6 bases to trimming and J lost 7 bases; unmatched junction nucleotides: 8. Here the CDR3 reads CASRGNRGSGELFF. CDR3 nucleotides: TGTGCCAGCAGAGGCAACAGGGGAAGCGGGGAGCTGTTTTTT.

This clone was seen a few times. V and J are TRBV2 and TRBJ1-2, with D maybe TRBD1 (6 bases). Germline CDR1 reads SNHLY; CDR2 reads FYNNEI. This CDR3 contains 13 residues. Between the trimmed V and J ends, which lost 4 bases and 1 base, there was a span of 7 bases. DNA of the CDR3: TGTGCCAGCAGTGCGGACAGTAACTATGGCTACACCTTC. Protein: CASSADSNYGYTF.

V and J are TRBV7-2 and TRBJ1-5, with a weak D call TRBD1 (6 bases). The germline gives CDR1 SGHTA, CDR2 FQGNSA. The length of the CDR3 is 15 residues. V lost 7 bases and J lost 0, with 13 bases in between. The CDR3 bases are TGTGCCAGCACCTCACAGGGTTATAGCAATCAGCCCCAGCATTTT. It specifies CASTSQGYSNQPQHF.

This sequence joins TRBV13 and TRBJ2-3, with a tentative D call TRBD1 (5 bases). V lost 5 bases to trimming and J lost 1 base, with 16 bases between them. Germline assignment: CDR1 PRHDT and CDR2 FYEKMQ (reference sequence). CDR3 length: 16 amino acids. Here the CDR3 reads CASSVRQFAGTDTQYF. CDR3 bases: TGTGCCAGCAGCGTCCGACAGTTTGCGGGCACAGATACGCAGTATTTT. The complete variable domain, with remaining parts taken from reference TRBV13 and TRBJ2-3, reads AAGVIQSPRHLIKEKRETATLKCYPIPRHDTVYWYQQGPGQDPQFLISFYEKMQSDKGSIPDRFSAQQFSDYHSELNMSSLELGDSALYFCASSVRQFAGTDTQYFGPGTRLTVL.

This clone was seen only once. V usage is TRBV20-1 and J usage is TRBJ2-1; D call uncertain. Between the trimmed V and J ends, which lost 6 bases and 6 bases, there was a span of 9 bases. The CDR3 spans 11 residues. Germline V gene sequence: CDR1 DFQATT, CDR2 SNEGSKA (reference sequence). The CDR3 bases are TGCAGTGCCGGACGCTTCAATGAGCAGTTCTTC. Translated, it gives CSAGRFNEQFF.

The J gene is TRBJ2-3, the V gene TRBV15, with unresolved D. The germline V gene encodes CDR1 LNHNV and CDR2 YYDKDF (reference sequence). The V gene lost 0 bases and the J gene lost 8 bases, with 12 bases spanning the gap. The CDR3 length is 14 residues. The CDR3, as DNA: TGTGCCACCAGCAGAGATCTAGGTGCGGCTACGCAGTATTTT. Protein sequence: CATSRDLGAATQYF.

The chain carries TRBV6-5 and TRBJ2-1; 7 bases are a match to TRBD2. From germline, CDR1 is MNHEY and CDR2 SVGAGI. CDR3 length equals 13 residues. The V segment lost 4 bases and the J segment 12 bases; nucleotides outside the gene matches: 9. The CDR3 nucleotides are TGTGCCAGCAGTTCCCCCGGGACTAAGAGGCAGTTCTTC. It is translated as CASSSPGTKRQFF.

This clone was counted a single time. The J gene is TRBJ2-3, the V gene TRBV7-9; D is ambiguous. Trimming stripped 5 bases from V and 0 bases from J, with 15 bases between. The CDR3 runs to 16 residues. Germline V gives CDR1 SEHNR, CDR2 FQNEAQ (reference sequence). CDR3 sequence (DNA): TGTGCCAGCAGCGCCCCTAGACGCTCTAGCACAGATACGCAGTATTTT. As protein: CASSAPRRSSTDTQYF.

This clone was counted once. The V and J genes are TRBV11-1 and TRBJ1-1, with D maybe TRBD1 (5 bases). The length of the CDR3 is 16 residues. Germline values: CDR1 SGHAT, CDR2 FQDESV (reference sequence). Trimming took off 4 bases at V and 1 base at J, with 16 bases between the two ends. The DNA for the CDR3 is TGTGCCAGCAGCTCGCGCCGGGACTATAAGAACACTGAAGCTTTCTTT. Protein sequence: CASSSRRDYKNTEAFF.

This rearrangement joins TRBV27 to TRBJ2-1; tentative D call: TRBD2 (6 bases). The V end was cut by 3 bases, the J end by 6 bases, with 6 bases between. CDR3 size: 12 residues. Germline values: CDR1 MNHEY, CDR2 SMNVEV (reference sequence). The CDR3 reads CASSFSGNEQFF. CDR3 nucleotides: TGTGCCAGCAGTTTTAGCGGCAATGAGCAGTTCTTC.

Ten or more counts support this clone. The chain links TRBV2 to TRBJ1-2; maybe TRBD1 (5 bases). V lost 4 bases and J lost 8, with 14 bases in between. Germline CDR1 is SNHLY and CDR2 is FYNNEI. The CDR3 runs to 13 residues. The CDR3 DNA sequence: TGTGCCAGCAGTGTTAGTGGGACTCGAGGCTACACCTTC. It specifies CASSVSGTRGYTF.

This clone was picked up one time. The rearrangement links TRBV11-1 to TRBJ2-5; D remains unclear. V was shortened by 0 bases and J by 5 bases, with 4 bases between the two germline ends. The CDR3 consists of 12 residues. CDR1 is SGHAT and CDR2 is FQDESV in the germline V gene (reference sequence). CDR3 residues: CASSLAPETQYF. The CDR3 DNA reads as TGTGCCAGCAGCTTAGCGCCGGAGACCCAGTACTTC.

The chain is built from TRBV29-1 and TRBJ1-2; weak D call: TRBD1 (5 bases). The V gene's germline CDR1 is SQVTM and CDR2 ANQGSEA. The CDR3 spans 15 residues. V lost 2 bases, J lost 4 bases, and 17 bases lay in between. The CDR3 sequence: CSVEMGEGRPYGYTF. The CDR3, as DNA: TGCAGCGTTGAAATGGGGGAGGGCAGGCCCTATGGCTACACCTTC.

This clone was seen only a few times. Other DNA sequences in the same sample also yield this CDR3. The chain has TRBV12-3 or TRBV12-4 and TRBJ1-1; D gene uncertain. V was cut by 3 bases and J by 4 bases, with 3 bases left in between. The CDR3 loop spans 11 amino acids. Here the CDR3 reads CASSFGTEAFF. The CDR3 DNA reads TGTGCCAGCAGTTTCGGCACTGAAGCTTTCTTT.

This chain connects TRBV29-1 to TRBJ1-5, with 11 bases identical to TRBD1. The trim removed 4 bases at V and 4 bases at J, leaving 6 bases unmatched. The CDR3 has 15 residues. Germline V lookup: CDR1 SQVTM, CDR2 ANQGSEA. In DNA, the CDR3 is TGCAGCGTTGCCGGGACAGGGGGTACTAATCAGCCCCAGCATTTT. Protein sequence: CSVAGTGGTNQPQHF.

This clone was seen just once. The chain is built from TRBV11-3 and TRBJ2-5; D is unclear. CDR3 length: 12 residues. Trimming took 0 bases from V and 7 from J, leaving 6 bases between them. Germline V gene sequence: CDR1 SGHNT, CDR2 YENEEA. CDR3 loop: CASSLDPGTQYF. Written as DNA, the CDR3 is TGTGCCAGCAGCTTAGATCCAGGGACCCAGTACTTC.

This chain uses TRBV2 with TRBJ1-1; a possible D gene is TRBD1 (6 bases). CDR1 SNHLY and CDR2 FYNNEI come from the germline V gene. The germline V and J ends were trimmed by 6 bases and 4 bases, with 15 bases remaining between them. This CDR3 spans 14 amino acids. The CDR3 nucleotides are TGTGCCAGCAGAGACTACAGGGAGACCACTGAAGCTTTCTTT. As protein: CASRDYRETTEAFF.

The chain employs TRBV19 and TRBJ2-2; D is undetermined. The CDR3 loop spans 13 amino acids. Trimming took off 4 bases at V and 3 bases at J, with 6 bases between the two ends. Germline V gives CDR1 LNHDA, CDR2 SQIVND (reference sequence). CDR3 sequence: CASSSDYTGELFF. The CDR3 nucleotides read TGTGCCAGTAGTAGTGATTACACCGGGGAGCTGTTTTTT. The complete variable domain, with remaining parts taken from reference TRBV19 and TRBJ2-2, reads DGGITQSPKYLFRKEGQNVTLSCEQNLNHDAMYWYRQDPGQGLRLIYYSQIVNDFQKGDIAEGYSVSREKKESFPLTVTSAQKNPTAFYLCASSSDYTGELFFGEGSRLTVL.